The source of this TCR beta chain is a study of shared clonotypes between healthy human individuals. About this clone: The target antigen is unknown. With a much larger clone just one base away, this may be a read error.

Study results and caveats: Investigators collected only blood, and repertoires in tissues likely differ.

This CDR3 has 13 amino acids. Trimming pared 0 bases from V and 2 bases from J, leaving 4 bases between. Germline assignment: CDR1 PRHDT and CDR2 FYEKMQ (reference sequence). Every donor was a Caucasian adult from Nashville, Tennessee. Genomic DNA belonging to each subset was distributed in equal measure over several immunoSEQ plates. Profiling relied on immunoSEQ multiplex PCR, and the TCRdb table lists in-frame clones only, not all of them. The sample includes about 470,000 clones, roughly 77% of them seen just once. V and J are TRBV13 and TRBJ1-2; D not resolved. The TCR comes from a woman in her 40s in good health. Some clones in this sample may be carry-over from other donors' samples. The sequencing sample was made of PBMCs. CDR3 region: CASSLGRNYGYTF. For the CDR3, the DNA is TGTGCCAGCAGCTTAGGACGGAACTATGGCTACACCTTC. The entire variable domain, with the rest obtained from reference TRBV13 and TRBJ1-2, is as follows: AAGVIQSPRHLIKEKRETATLKCYPIPRHDTVYWYQQGPGQDPQFLISFYEKMQSDKGSIPDRFSAQQFSDYHSELNMSSLELGDSALYFCASSLGRNYGYTFGSGTRLTVV.